A single sample is the source of the 7 T cell receptor beta chains below, sequenced in a study of OX40 agonist ivuxolimab in advanced cancers. Only in-frame clones appear in the TCRdb table, and some are missing; sequencing was by immunoSEQ multiplex PCR. The data hold about 80,000 clones, with 84% observed a single time. This specimen consisted of CD4+ or CD8+ T cells sorted from blood, obtained in a trial of the OX40 agonist ivuxolimab. The source of these receptors is an adult with an advanced solid tumor such as melanoma, head and neck, liver or kidney cancer.

The chain carries TRBV20-1 and TRBJ2-1; D is ambiguous. Per the germline V gene, CDR1 is DFQATT and CDR2 is SNEGSKA (reference sequence). The CDR3 contains 11 residues. Trimming pared 7 bases from V and 3 bases from J, leaving 7 bases between. The CDR3 nucleotides are TGCAGTGTCGGTGACTACAATGAGCAGTTCTTC. Protein product: CSVGDYNEQFF.

The V gene is TRBV4-3, the J gene TRBJ2-5, with unresolved D. Trimming took 3 bases from V and 2 from J, leaving 10 bases between them. The CDR3 length is 14 residues. CDR1 is LGHNA, CDR2 YSLEER, per germline. The CDR3: CASSQEGRQETQYF. The CDR3 bases are TGCGCCAGCAGCCAGGAAGGCAGACAAGAGACCCAGTACTTC.

The chain uses TRBV9 and TRBJ2-1, with no clear D. This CDR3 is 13 amino acids long. Deletions cut 3 bases from V and 4 bases from J, with 8 bases between. The V gene's germline CDR1 is SGDLS and CDR2 YYNGEE. CDR3 sequence (DNA): TGTGCCAGCAGCGCGACACGTTACAATGAGCAGTTCTTC. It yields the protein CASSATRYNEQFF. The complete variable domain, with remaining parts taken from reference TRBV9 and TRBJ2-1, reads DSGVTQTPKHLITATGQRVTLRCSPRSGDLSVYWYQQSLDQGLQFLIQYYNGEERAKGNILERFSAQQFPDLHSELNLSSLELGDSALYFCASSATRYNEQFFGPGTRLTVL.

V and J are TRBV5-5 and TRBJ2-7, with 9 positions matching TRBD1. This CDR3 comprises 14 residues. The germline gives CDR1 SGHKS, CDR2 YYEKEE (reference sequence). The V and J ends lost 3 bases and 7 bases, in that order; junction bases with no gene match: 8. DNA of the CDR3: TGTGCCAGCAGCTCCGACAGGGGGACTTGGGAGCAGTACTTC. Translated, it gives CASSSDRGTWEQYF.

This clone showed up just once. This chain's CDR3 is CASSIGHDQPQHF. CDR3 DNA: TGTGCCAGCAGCATCGGACATGATCAGCCCCAGCATTTT. V is TRBV14 and J is TRBJ1-5, with D possibly matching TRBD1 (5 bases). The CDR3 sequence is 13 residues long. CDR1 is SGHDN and CDR2 is FVKESK in the germline V gene. V lost 5 bases to trimming and J lost 5 bases, with 10 bases between them.

The genes are TRBV5-1 and TRBJ2-1; tentative D call: TRBD2 (5 bases). Trimming stripped 5 bases from V and 6 bases from J, with 6 bases between. This CDR3 is built from 11 residues. Germline CDR1 SGHRS, CDR2 YFSETQ. This CDR3 reads CASSRGNEQFF. DNA for the CDR3: TGCGCCAGCAGTCGGGGCAATGAGCAGTTCTTC.

The gene calls are TRBV5-1 and TRBJ1-5, with D possibly being TRBD1 (5 bases). The CDR3 sequence is 13 residues long. Trimming pared 0 bases from V and 7 bases from J, leaving 8 bases between. From germline, CDR1 is SGHRS and CDR2 YFSETQ. The CDR3 sequence is CASSLVGGQPQHF. CDR3 DNA sequence: TGCGCCAGCAGCTTGGTGGGGGGACAGCCCCAGCATTTT. The full variable domain, its missing parts supplied by reference TRBV5-1 and TRBJ1-5, is KAGVTQTPRYLIKTRGQQVTLSCSPISGHRSVSWYQQTPGQGLQFLFEYFSETQRNKGNFPGRFSGRQFSNSRSEMNVSTLELGDSALYLCASSLVGGQPQHFGDGTRLSIL.